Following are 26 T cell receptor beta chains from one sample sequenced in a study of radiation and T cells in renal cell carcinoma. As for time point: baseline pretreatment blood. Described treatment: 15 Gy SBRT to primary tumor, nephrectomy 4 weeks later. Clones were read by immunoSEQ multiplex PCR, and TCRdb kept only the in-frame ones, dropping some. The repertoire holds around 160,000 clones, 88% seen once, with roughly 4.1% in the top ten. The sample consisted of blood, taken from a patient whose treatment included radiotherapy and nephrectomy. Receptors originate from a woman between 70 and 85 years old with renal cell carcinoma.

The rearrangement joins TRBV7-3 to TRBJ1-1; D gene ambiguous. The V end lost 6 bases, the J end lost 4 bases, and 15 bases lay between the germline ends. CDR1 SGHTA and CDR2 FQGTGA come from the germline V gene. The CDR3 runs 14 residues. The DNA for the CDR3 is TGTGCCAGCAGTTTTACGGGAGGTAGCACTGAAGCTTTCTTT. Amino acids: CASSFTGGSTEAFF.

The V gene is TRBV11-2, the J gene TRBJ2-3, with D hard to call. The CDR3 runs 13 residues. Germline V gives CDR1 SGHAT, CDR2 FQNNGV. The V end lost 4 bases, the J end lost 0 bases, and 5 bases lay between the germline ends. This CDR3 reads CASSSWSTDTQYF. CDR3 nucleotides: TGTGCCAGCAGCTCTTGGAGCACAGATACGCAGTATTTT.

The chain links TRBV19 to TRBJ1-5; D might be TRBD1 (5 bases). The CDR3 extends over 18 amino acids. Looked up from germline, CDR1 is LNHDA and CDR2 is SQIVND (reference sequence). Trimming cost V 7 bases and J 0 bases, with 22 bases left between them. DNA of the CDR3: TGTGCCAGTACCCCGGGACCGCTTAAATCTTATAGCAATCAGCCCCAGCATTTT. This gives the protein CASTPGPLKSYSNQPQHF.

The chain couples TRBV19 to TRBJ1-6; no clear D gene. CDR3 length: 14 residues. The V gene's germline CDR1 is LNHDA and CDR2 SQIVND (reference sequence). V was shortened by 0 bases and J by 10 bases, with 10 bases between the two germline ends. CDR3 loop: CASSIDPLESPLHF. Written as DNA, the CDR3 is TGTGCCAGTAGTATAGACCCCCTAGAGTCACCCCTCCACTTT.

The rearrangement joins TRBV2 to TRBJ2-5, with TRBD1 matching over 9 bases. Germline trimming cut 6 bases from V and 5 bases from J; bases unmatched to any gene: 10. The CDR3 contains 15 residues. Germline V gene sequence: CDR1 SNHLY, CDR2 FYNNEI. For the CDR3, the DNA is TGTGCCAGCAGGACGGACAGGGGAAACTTGGAGACCCAGTACTTC. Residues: CASRTDRGNLETQYF. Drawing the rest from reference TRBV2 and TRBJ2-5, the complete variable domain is EPEVTQTPSHQVTQMGQEVILRCVPISNHLYFYWYRQILGQKVEFLVSFYNNEISEKSEIFDDQFSVERPDGSNFTLKIRSTKLEDSAMYFCASRTDRGNLETQYFGPGTRLLVL.

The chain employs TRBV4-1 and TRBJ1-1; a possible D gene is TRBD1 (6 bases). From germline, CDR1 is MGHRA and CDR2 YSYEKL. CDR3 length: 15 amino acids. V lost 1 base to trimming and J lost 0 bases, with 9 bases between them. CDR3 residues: CASSQAEGVNTEAFF. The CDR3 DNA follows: TGCGCCAGCAGCCAAGCTGAGGGGGTGAACACTGAAGCTTTCTTT.

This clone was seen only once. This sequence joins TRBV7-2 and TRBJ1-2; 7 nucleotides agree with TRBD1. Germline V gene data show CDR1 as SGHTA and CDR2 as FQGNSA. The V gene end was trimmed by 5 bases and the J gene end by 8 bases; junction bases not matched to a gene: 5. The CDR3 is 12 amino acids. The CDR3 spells CASSPTGNGYTF. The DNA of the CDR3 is TGTGCCAGCAGCCCGACAGGGAACGGCTACACCTTC. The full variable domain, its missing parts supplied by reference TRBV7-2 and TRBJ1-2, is GAGVSQSPSNKVTEKGKDVELRCDPISGHTALYWYRQSLGQGLEFLIYFQGNSAPDKSGLPSDRFSAERTGGSVSTLTIQRTQQEDSAVYLCASSPTGNGYTFGSGTRLTVV.

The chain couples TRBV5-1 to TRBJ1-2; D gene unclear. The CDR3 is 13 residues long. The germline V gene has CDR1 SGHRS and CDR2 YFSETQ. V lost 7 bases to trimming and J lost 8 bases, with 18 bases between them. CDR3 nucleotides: TGCGCCAGCCACCATGGGAGCGGTGAGGGCTACACCTTC. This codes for CASHHGSGEGYTF.

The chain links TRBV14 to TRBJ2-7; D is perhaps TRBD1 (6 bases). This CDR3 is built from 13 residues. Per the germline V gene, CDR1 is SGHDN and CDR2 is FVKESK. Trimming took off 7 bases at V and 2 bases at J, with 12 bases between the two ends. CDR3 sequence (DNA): TGTGCCAGCACCCCGACAGGAGCCTACGAGCAGTACTTC. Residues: CASTPTGAYEQYF.

The CDR3 nucleotides are TGTGCCAGCAGTTTTTTAAGACAGGGTTTCCAGCCCCAGCATTTT. Amino acids: CASSFLRQGFQPQHF. The chain joins TRBV28 to TRBJ1-5, with TRBD1 identical over 7 bases. Trimming took 3 bases from V and 7 from J; bases not matched to a gene: 9. The germline V gene encodes CDR1 MDHEN and CDR2 SYDVKM. The CDR3 covers 15 residues.

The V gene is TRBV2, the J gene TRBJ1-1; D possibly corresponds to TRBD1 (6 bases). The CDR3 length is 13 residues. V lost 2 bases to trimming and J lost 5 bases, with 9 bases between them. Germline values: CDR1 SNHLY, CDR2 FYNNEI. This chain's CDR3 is CASSEQGGTEAFF. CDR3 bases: TGTGCCAGCAGTGAACAAGGGGGTACTGAAGCTTTCTTT.

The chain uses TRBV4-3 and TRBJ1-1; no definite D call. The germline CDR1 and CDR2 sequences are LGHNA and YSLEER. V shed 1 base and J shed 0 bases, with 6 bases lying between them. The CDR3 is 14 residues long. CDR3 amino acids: CASSQGVLNTEAFF. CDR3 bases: TGCGCCAGCAGCCAAGGGGTATTGAACACTGAAGCTTTCTTT.

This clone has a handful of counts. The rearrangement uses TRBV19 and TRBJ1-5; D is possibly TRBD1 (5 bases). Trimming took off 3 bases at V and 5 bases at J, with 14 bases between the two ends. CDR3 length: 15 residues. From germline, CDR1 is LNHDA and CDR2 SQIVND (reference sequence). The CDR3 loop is CASSIQWGGDQPQHF. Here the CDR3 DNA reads TGTGCCAGTAGTATTCAGTGGGGAGGGGATCAGCCCCAGCATTTT.

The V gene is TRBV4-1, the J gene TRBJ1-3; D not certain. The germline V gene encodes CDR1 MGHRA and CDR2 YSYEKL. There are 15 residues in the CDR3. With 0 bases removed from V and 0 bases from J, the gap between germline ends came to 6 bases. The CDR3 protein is CASSQEGFSGNTIYF. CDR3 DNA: TGCGCCAGCAGCCAAGAGGGGTTCTCTGGAAACACCATATATTTT.

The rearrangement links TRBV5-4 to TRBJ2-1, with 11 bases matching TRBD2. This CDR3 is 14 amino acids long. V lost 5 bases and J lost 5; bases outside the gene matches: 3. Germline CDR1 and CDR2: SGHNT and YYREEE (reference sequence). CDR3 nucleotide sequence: TGTGCCAGCAGGTTAGCGGGGGGGAACAATGAGCAGTTCTTC. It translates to CASRLAGGNNEQFF.

CDR3 DNA: TGTGCCAGCAGTTTCGACAGGTACTCCTACGAGCAGTACTTC. Protein sequence: CASSFDRYSYEQYF. The chain links TRBV6-1 to TRBJ2-7; D possibly corresponds to TRBD1 (6 bases). The V and J ends lost 5 bases and 0 bases respectively, with 11 bases between them. The germline CDR1 and CDR2 sequences are MNHNS and SASEGT. The CDR3 is 14 residues long.

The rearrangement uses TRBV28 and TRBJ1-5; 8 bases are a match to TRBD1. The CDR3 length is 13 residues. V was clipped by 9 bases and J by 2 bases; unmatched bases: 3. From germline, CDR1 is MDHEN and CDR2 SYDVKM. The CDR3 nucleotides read TGTGCCAGTGGGGACAGGCGCAATCAGCCCCAGCATTTT. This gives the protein CASGDRRNQPQHF.

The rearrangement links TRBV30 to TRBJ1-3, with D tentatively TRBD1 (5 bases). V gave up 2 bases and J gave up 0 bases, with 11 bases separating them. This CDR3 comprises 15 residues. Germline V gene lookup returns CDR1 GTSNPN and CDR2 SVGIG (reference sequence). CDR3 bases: TGTGCCTGGAGTCCGGGACCGTTCTCTGGAAACACCATATATTTT. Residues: CAWSPGPFSGNTIYF. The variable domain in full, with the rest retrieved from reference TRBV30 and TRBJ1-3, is SQTIHQWPATLVQPVGSPLSLECTVEGTSNPNLYWYRQAAGRGLQLLFYSVGIGQISSEVPQNLSASRPQDRQFILSSKKLLLSDSGFYLCAWSPGPFSGNTIYFGEGSWLTVV.

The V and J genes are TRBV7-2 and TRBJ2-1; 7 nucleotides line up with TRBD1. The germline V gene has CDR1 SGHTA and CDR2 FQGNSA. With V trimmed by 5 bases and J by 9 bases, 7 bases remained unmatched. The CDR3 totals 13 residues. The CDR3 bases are TGTGCCAGCAGCCTCCACAGGGGTGGTGAGCAGTTCTTC. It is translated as CASSLHRGGEQFF.

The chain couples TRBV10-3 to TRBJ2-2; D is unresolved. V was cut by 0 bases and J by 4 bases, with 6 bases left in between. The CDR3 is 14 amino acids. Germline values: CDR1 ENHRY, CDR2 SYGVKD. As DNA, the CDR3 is TGTGCCATCAGTGAGTCCCGGGTCACCGGGGAGCTGTTTTTT. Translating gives CAISESRVTGELFF.

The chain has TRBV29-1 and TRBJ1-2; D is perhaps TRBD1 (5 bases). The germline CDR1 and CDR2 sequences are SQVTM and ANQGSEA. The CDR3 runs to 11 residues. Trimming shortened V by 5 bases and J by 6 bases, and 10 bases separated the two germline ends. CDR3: CSVLGADGYTF. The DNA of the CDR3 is TGCAGCGTTTTAGGGGCCGATGGCTACACCTTC.

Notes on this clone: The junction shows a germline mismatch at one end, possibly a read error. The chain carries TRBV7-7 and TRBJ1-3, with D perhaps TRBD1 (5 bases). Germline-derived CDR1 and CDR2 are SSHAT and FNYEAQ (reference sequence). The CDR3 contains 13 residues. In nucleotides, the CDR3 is TGTGCTAGCAGCCCAGGGTTCGGAAACACCATATATTTT. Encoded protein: CASSPGFGNTIYF.

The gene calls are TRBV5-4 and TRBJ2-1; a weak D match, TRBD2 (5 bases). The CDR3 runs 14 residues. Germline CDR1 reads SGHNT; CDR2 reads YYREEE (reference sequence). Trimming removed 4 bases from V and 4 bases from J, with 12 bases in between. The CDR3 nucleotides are TGTGCCAGCAGCCAGCCGGGGTCTTACAATGAGCAGTTCTTC. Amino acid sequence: CASSQPGSYNEQFF.

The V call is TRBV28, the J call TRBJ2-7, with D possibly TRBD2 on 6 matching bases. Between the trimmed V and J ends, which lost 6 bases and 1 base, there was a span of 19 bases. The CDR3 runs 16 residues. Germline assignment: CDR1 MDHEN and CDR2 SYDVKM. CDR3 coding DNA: TGTGCCAGCAGCCCTGGAGGGGTGTATGTGTCCTACGAGCAGTACTTC. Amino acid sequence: CASSPGGVYVSYEQYF.

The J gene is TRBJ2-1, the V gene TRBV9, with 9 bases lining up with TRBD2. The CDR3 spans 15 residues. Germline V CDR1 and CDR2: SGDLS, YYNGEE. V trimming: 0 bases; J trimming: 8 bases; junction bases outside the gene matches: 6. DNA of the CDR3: TGTGCCAGCAGCGTAGTGGGTAGCGGGGGTTATGAGCAGTTCTTC. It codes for CASSVVGSGGYEQFF. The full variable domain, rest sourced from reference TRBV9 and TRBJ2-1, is DSGVTQTPKHLITATGQRVTLRCSPRSGDLSVYWYQQSLDQGLQFLIQYYNGEERAKGNILERFSAQQFPDLHSELNLSSLELGDSALYFCASSVVGSGGYEQFFGPGTRLTVL.

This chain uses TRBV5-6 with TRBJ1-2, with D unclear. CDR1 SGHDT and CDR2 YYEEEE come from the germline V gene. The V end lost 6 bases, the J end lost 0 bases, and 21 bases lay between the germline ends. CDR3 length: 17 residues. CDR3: CASTHLQGQRANYGYTF. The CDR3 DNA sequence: TGTGCCAGCACTCATCTCCAAGGGCAACGGGCTAACTATGGCTACACCTTC.